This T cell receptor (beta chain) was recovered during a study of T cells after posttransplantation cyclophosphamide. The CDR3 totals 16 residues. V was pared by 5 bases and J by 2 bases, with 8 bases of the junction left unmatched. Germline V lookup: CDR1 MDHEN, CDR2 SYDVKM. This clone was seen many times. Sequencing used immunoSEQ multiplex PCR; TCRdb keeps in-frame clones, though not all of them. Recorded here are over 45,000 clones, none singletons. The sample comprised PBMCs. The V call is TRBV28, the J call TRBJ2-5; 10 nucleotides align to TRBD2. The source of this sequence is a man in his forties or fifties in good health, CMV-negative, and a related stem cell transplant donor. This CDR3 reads CASSASLAGVQETQYF. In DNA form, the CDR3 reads TGTGCCAGCAGTGCTAGCCTAGCGGGAGTTCAAGAGACCCAGTACTTC.